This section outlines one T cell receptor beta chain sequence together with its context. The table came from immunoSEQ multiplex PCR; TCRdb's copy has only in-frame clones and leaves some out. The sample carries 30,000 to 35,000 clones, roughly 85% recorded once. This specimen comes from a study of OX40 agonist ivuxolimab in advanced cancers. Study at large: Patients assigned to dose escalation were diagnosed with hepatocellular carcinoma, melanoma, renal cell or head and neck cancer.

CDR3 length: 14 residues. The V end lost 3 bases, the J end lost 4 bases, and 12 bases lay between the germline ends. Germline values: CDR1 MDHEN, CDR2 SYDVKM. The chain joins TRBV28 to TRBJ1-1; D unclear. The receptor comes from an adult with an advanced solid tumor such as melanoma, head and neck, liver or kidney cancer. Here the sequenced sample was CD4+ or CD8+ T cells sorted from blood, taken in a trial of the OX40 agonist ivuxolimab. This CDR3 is CASSFARGGTEAFF. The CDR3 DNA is TGTGCCAGCAGTTTTGCGCGGGGTGGCACTGAAGCTTTCTTT.